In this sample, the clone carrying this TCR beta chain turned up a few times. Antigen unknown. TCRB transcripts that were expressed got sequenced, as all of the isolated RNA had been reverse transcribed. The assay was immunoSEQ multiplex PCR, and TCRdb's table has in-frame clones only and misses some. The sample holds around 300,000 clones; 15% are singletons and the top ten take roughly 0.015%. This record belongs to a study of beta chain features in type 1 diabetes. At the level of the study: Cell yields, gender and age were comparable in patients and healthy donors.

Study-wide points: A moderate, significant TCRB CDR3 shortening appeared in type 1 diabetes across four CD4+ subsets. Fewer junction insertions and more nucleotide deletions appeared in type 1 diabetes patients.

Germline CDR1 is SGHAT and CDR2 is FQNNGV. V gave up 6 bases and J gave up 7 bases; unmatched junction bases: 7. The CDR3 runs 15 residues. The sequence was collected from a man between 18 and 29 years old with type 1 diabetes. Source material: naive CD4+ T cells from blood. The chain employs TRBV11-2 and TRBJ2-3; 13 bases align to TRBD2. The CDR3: CASRRPGTSGNTQYF. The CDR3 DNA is TGTGCCAGCAGGAGACCCGGGACTAGCGGGAATACGCAGTATTTT.